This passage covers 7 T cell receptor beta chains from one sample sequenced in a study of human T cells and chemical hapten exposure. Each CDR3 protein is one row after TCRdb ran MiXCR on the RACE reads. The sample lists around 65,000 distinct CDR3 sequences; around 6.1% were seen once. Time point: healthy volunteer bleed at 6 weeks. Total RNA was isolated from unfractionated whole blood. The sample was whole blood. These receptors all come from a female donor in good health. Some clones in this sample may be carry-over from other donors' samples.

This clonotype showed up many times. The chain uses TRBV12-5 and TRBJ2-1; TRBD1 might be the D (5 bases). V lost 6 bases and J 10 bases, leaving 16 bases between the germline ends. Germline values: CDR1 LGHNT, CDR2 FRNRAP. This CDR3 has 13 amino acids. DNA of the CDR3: TGTGCTAGTGGCTTCGCCCTCCCAGGGGAGCAGTTCTTC. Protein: CASGFALPGEQFF.

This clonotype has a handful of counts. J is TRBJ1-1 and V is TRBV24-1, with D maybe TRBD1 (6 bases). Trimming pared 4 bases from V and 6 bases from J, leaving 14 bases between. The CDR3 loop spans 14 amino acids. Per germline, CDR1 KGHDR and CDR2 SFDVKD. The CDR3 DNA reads TGTGCCACCAGTGAAACAGGGATGGGAGCTGAAGCTTTCTTT. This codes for CATSETGMGAEAFF.

CDR3 region: CASSLTGGFSGNTIYF. Here the CDR3 DNA reads TGTGCCAGCAGTTTGACAGGGGGCTTCTCTGGAAACACCATATATTTT. The V and J genes are TRBV6-6 and TRBJ1-3, with TRBD1 matching over 10 bases. Germline V CDR1 and CDR2: MNHNY, SVGAGI (reference sequence). This CDR3 is built from 16 residues. V shed 4 bases, J shed 0 bases, and the junction held 3 bases outside the gene matches.

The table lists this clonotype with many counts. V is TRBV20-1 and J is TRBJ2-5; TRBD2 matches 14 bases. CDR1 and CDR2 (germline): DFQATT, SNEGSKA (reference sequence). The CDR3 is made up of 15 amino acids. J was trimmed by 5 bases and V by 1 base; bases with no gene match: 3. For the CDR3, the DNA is TGCAGTGCTAGAGGACTAGCGGGAGGGCCGGAGACCCAGTACTTC. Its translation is CSARGLAGGPETQYF.

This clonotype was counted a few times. Here the CDR3 DNA reads TGTGCCAGCAGCGTCTCCTATGGCTACACCTTC. It yields the protein CASSVSYGYTF. This chain joins TRBV6-2 or TRBV6-3 and TRBJ1-2, with unresolved D. Trimming cost V 6 bases and J 4 bases, with 6 bases left between them. The CDR3 consists of 11 residues. Germline assignment: CDR1 MNHEY and CDR2 SVGEGT.

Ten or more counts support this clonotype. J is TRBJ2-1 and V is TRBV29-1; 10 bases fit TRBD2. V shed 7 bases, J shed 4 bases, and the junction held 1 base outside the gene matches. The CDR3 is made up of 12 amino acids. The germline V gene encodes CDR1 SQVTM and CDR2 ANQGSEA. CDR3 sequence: CSGLAGYNEQFF. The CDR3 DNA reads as TGCAGCGGACTAGCGGGTTACAATGAGCAGTTCTTC.

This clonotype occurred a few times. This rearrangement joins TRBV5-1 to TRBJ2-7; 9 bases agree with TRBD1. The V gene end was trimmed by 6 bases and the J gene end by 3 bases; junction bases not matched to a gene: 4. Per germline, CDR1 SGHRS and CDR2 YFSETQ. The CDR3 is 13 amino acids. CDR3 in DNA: TGCGCCAGCACACAGGGGGCTAACTACGAGCAGTACTTC. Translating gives CASTQGANYEQYF.